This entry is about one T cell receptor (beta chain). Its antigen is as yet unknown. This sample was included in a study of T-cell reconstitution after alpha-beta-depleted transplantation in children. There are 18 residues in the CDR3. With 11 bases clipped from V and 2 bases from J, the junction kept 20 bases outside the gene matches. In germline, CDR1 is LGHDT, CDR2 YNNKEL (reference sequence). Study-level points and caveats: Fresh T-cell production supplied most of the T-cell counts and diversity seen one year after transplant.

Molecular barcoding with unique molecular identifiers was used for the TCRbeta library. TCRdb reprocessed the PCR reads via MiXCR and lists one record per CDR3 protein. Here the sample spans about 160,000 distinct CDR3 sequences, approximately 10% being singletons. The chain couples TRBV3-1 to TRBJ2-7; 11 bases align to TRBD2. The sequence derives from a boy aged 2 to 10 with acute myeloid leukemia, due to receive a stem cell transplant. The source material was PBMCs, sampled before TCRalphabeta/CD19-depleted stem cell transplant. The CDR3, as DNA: TGTGCCTGCTGCCTTTATTCACTAGCGGGAGTGGAGCCCTACGAGCAGTACTTC. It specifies CACCLYSLAGVEPYEQYF.